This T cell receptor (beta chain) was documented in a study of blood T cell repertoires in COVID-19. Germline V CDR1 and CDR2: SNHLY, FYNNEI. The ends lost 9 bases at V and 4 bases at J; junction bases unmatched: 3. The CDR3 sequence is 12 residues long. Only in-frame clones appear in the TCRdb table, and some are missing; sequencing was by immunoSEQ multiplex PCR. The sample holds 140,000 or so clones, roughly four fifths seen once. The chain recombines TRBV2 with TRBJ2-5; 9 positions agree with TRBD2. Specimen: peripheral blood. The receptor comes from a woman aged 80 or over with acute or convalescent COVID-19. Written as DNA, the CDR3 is TGTGCCAGTGGGACTAGCAGAGAGACCCAGTACTTC. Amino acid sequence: CASGTSRETQYF.